These 4 T cell receptor beta chains were all obtained from the same sample, sequenced in a study of CD8+ T cells in alopecia areata. Treatment described: oral pan-JAK inhibitor, 5-10 mg twice daily. Extraction of RNA preceded its reverse transcription into cDNA, which served as the sequencing template. The method was immunoSEQ multiplex PCR; TCRdb's version includes in-frame clones alone and lacks a portion of them. The sample includes 250,000 to 350,000 clones, around 64% of them seen just once. The sequences come from CD4+ T cells sorted from blood, collected around week 54, from a patient treated with tofacitinib. The receptors here all came from a human donor with alopecia areata.

The chain joins TRBV30 to TRBJ2-1, with TRBD1 matching 9 bases. The ends lost 7 bases at V and 8 bases at J; junction bases unmatched: 9. The germline V gene has CDR1 GTSNPN and CDR2 SVGIG (reference sequence). The CDR3 extends over 13 amino acids. The CDR3 region is CASTGTGSDEQFF. CDR3 coding DNA: TGTGCCTCAACCGGGACAGGGAGCGATGAGCAGTTCTTC.

This clone was observed a few times. This chain joins TRBV7-2 and TRBJ1-5; no firm D call. This CDR3 region has 15 residues. CDR1 and CDR2 from the germline V gene are SGHTA and FQGNSA. The V gene lost 3 bases and the J gene lost 4 bases, with 13 bases spanning the gap. CDR3 coding DNA: TGTGCCAGCAGCTTTTCGACGGGAGAGAATCAGCCCCAGCATTTT. Translated, it gives CASSFSTGENQPQHF.

The chain has TRBV7-6 and TRBJ1-5; D gene unclear. The CDR3 has 15 amino acids. Trimming removed 2 bases from V and 3 bases from J, with 11 bases in between. Germline V lookup: CDR1 SGHVS, CDR2 FNYEAQ. The CDR3 protein is CASSLLGRINQPQHF. CDR3 DNA sequence: TGTGCCAGCAGCTTACTCGGCAGAATCAATCAGCCCCAGCATTTT.

This sequence joins TRBV29-1 and TRBJ1-1, with TRBD1 matching 8 bases. The CDR3 is 13 amino acids. Germline V gene sequence: CDR1 SQVTM, CDR2 ANQGSEA. Losses at the gene ends were 6 bases for V and 1 base for J; bases not matched to a gene: 4. The CDR3 here is CSVAGQGNTEAFF. The CDR3 DNA sequence: TGCAGCGTCGCTGGACAGGGGAACACTGAAGCTTTCTTT. Full variable domain (remainder filled in from reference TRBV29-1 and TRBJ1-1): SAVISQKPSRDICQRGTSLTIQCQVDSQVTMMFWYRQQPGQSLTLIATANQGSEATYESGFVIDKFPISRPNLTFSTLTVSNMSPEDSSIYLCSVAGQGNTEAFFGQGTRLTVV.